This T cell receptor beta chain was profiled in a study of PD-1 blockade in classical Hodgkin lymphoma. Repertoires were generated with immunoSEQ multiplex PCR, while TCRdb's copy carries only in-frame clones and drops some. The sample yields 5,000 to 6,500 clones, 80% to 90% seen once. Stated time point: newly diagnosed, previously untreated cHL patient sample. Through magnetic negative selection, CD8+ T cells were separated from PBMCs that had been thawed. The sequence was obtained from a human donor with classical Hodgkin lymphoma. The sequenced sample consisted of CD8+ T cells from blood.

The CDR3 DNA follows: TGCGCCAGCAGCCCCGACAGGGACCCCCTCTACGAGCAGTACTTC. Protein product: CASSPDRDPLYEQYF. The genes are TRBV4-1 and TRBJ2-5, with 7 positions matching TRBD1. The J call is doubtful: the DNA matches TRBJ2-7 better. CDR1 and CDR2 from the germline V gene are MGHRA and YSYEKL. This CDR3 comprises 15 residues.